This T cell receptor (beta chain) was identified in a study of Graves' ophthalmopathy and Graves' hyperthyroidism. Study results and limitations: A model built from 13 signatures distinguished ophthalmopathy from stable hyperthyroidism with roughly 90% sensitivity and 81.08% specificity. The blood repertoire also included most expanded thyroid clonotypes above 0.001 frequency.

Ten or more counts support this clonotype. Its matching antigen is unknown. The sequenced template was RNA, covering the TCR beta CDR3 region. Second-round multiplex PCR followed a first-round RT-PCR using HTBI primers. TCRdb re-analysed the multiplex PCR reads in MiXCR, keeping a single row per CDR3 protein. This table holds about 420,000 distinct CDR3 sequences, more than 20% found once. The CDR3 spans 13 residues. V lost 6 bases and J 5 bases, leaving 13 bases between the germline ends. From germline, CDR1 is SGHVS and CDR2 FNYEAQ. Clinical symptoms, serum thyroxine, TRAb, thyroid ultrasound and orbital computed tomography were relied on for diagnosis.

This TCR came from a young woman with stable Graves' hyperthyroidism. Material for sequencing was peripheral blood. The chain uses TRBV7-6 and TRBJ2-5; D may be TRBD2 (5 bases). CDR3 sequence: CASSIAIGETQYF. CDR3 DNA: TGTGCCAGCAGTATAGCGATTGGGGAGACCCAGTACTTC.